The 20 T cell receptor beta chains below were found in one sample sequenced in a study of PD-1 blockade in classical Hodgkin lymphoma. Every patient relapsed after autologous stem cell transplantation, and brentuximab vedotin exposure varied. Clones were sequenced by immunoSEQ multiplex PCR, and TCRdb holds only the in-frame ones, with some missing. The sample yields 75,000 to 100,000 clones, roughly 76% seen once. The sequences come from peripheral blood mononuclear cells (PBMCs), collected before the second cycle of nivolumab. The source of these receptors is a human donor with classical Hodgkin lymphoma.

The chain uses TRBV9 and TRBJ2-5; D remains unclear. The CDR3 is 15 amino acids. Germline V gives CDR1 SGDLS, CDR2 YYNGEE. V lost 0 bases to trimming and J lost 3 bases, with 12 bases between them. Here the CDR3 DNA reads TGTGCCAGCAGCGTAGCTACGCGTCTAGAAGAGACCCAGTACTTC. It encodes CASSVATRLEETQYF.

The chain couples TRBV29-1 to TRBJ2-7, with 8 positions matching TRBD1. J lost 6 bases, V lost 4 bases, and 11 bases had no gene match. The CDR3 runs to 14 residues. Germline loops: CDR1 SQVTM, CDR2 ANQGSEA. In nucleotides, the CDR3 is TGCAGCGTTGTCGAGCAGGACAGGGTGTCCGAGCAGTACTTC. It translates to CSVVEQDRVSEQYF.

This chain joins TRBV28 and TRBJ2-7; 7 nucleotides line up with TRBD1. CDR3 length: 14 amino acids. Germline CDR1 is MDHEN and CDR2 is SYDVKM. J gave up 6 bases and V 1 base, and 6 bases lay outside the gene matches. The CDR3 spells CASSLLTGVSEQYF. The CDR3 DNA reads TGTGCCAGCAGTTTATTAACAGGGGTGAGCGAGCAGTACTTC.

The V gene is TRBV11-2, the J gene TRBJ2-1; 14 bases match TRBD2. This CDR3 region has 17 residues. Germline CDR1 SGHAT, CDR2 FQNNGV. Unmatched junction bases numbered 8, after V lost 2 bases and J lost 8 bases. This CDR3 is CASSLLGGTSGSYEQFF. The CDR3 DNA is TGTGCCAGCAGCTTATTAGGTGGGACTAGCGGGAGCTATGAGCAGTTCTTC.

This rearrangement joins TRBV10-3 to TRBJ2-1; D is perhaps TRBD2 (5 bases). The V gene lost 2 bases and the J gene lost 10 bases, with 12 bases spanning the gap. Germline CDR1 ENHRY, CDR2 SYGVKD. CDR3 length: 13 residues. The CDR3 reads CAISEGGLKEQFF. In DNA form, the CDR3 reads TGTGCCATCAGTGAGGGAGGACTGAAAGAGCAGTTCTTC.

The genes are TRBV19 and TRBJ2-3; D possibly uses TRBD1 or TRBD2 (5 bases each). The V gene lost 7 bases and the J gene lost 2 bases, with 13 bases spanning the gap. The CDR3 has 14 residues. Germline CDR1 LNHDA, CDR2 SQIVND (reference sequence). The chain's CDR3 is CASKGRADTDTQYF. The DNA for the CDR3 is TGTGCCAGTAAGGGGCGGGCCGACACAGATACGCAGTATTTT.

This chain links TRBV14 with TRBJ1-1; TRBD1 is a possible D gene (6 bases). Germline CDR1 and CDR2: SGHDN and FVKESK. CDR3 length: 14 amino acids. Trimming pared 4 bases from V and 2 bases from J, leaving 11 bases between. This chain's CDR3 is CASSPGVKNTEAFF. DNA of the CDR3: TGTGCCAGCAGCCCAGGGGTAAAAAACACTGAAGCTTTCTTT.

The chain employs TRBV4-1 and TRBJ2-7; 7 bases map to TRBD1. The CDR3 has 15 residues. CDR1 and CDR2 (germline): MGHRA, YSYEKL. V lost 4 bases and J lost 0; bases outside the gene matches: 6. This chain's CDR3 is CASSRGRQGSYEQYF. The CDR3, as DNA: TGCGCCAGCAGCCGCGGCAGACAGGGCTCCTACGAGCAGTACTTC.

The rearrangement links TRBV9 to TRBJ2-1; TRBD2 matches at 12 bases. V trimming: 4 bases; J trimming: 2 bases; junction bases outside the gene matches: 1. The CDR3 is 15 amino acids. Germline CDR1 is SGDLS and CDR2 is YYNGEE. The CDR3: CASSRTSGTYNEQFF. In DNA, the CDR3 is TGTGCCAGCAGCCGGACTAGCGGGACCTACAATGAGCAGTTCTTC.

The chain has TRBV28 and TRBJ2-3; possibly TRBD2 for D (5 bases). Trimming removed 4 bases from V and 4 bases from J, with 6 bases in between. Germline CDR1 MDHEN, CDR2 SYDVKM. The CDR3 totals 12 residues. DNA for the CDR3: TGTGCCAGCAGTTCCGGGGCAGATACGCAGTATTTT. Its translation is CASSSGADTQYF.

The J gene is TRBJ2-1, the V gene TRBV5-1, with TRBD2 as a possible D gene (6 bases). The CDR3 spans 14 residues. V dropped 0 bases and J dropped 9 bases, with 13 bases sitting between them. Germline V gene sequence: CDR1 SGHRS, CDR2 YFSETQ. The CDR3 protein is CASSLGGIGAEQFF. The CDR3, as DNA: TGCGCCAGCAGCTTGGGCGGGATAGGAGCTGAGCAGTTCTTC.

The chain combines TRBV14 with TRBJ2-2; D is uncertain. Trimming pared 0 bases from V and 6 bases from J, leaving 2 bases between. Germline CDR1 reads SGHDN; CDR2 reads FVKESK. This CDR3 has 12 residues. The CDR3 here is CASSQDAGELFF. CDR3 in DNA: TGTGCCAGCAGCCAAGATGCCGGGGAGCTGTTTTTT.

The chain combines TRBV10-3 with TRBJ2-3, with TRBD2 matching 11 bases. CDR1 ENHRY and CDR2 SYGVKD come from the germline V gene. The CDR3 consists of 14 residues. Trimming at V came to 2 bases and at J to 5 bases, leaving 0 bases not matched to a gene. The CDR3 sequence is CAISEGLAGDTQYF. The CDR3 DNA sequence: TGTGCCATCAGTGAGGGACTAGCGGGAGATACGCAGTATTTT.

The CDR3 DNA follows: TGTGCCAGCAGTCCACGGGCAGGGGGCAACGAGCAGTACTTC. Amino acid sequence: CASSPRAGGNEQYF. This chain uses TRBV6-1 with TRBJ2-7; TRBD1 matches 8 bases. The V segment lost 5 bases and the J segment 5 bases; nucleotides outside the gene matches: 8. Germline CDR1 and CDR2: MNHNS and SASEGT. There are 14 residues in the CDR3.

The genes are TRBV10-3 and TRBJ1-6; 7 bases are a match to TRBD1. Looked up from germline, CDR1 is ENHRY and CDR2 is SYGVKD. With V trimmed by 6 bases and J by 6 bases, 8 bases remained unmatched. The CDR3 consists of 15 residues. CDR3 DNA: TGTGCCATCAGCCAGGGACAGTCTAGTAATTCACCCCTCCACTTT. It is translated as CAISQGQSSNSPLHF.

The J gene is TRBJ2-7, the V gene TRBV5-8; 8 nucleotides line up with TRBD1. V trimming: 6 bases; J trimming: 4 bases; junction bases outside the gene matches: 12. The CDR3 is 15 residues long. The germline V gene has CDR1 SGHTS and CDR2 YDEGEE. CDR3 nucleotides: TGTGCCAGCACCCCCCAGGGGGCTCCGGAATACGAGCAGTACTTC. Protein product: CASTPQGAPEYEQYF.

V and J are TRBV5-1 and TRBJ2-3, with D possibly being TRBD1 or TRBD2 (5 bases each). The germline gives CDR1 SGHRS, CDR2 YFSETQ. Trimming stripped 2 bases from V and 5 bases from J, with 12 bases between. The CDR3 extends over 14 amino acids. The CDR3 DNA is TGCGCCAGCAGCTTATGGGGGATGGGAGATACGCAGTATTTT. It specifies CASSLWGMGDTQYF.

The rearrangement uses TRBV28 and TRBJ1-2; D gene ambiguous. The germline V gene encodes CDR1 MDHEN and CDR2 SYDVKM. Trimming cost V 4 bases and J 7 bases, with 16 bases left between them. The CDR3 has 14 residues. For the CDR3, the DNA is TGTGCCAGCAGTTCGAACCCCCGGGCATCTGGCTACACCTTC. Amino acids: CASSSNPRASGYTF.

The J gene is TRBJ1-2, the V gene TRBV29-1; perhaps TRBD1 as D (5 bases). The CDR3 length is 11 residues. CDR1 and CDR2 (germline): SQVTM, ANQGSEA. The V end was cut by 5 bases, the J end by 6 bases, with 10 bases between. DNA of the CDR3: TGCAGCGTTCGGTTCAGGGATGGCTACACCTTC. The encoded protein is CSVRFRDGYTF.

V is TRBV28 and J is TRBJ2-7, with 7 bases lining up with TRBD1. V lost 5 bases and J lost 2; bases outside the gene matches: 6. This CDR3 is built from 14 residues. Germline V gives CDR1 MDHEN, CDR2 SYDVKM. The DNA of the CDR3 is TGTGCCAGCAGTCAACCCGGGACAGCCTACGAGCAGTACTTC. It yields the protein CASSQPGTAYEQYF.